This entry concerns a single T cell receptor (beta chain). Its specificity is unknown. Collection of ten milliliters of peripheral blood was performed for each donor. The V gene end was trimmed by 4 bases and the J gene end by 4 bases; junction bases not matched to a gene: 14. The CDR3 runs to 20 residues. Germline V CDR1 and CDR2: MNHNS, SASEGT. The data originate from a study of blood T cells in healthy people across ages. General study findings and limits: TCR beta diversity tracked closely with naive T cell percentage.

The second PCR ran roughly 7 to 12 cycles with a sample-barcoded 5' primer and J-beta primers. TCRdb passed the 5' RACE reads through MiXCR, listing each CDR3 protein once. The profile covers 650,000 to 700,000 distinct CDR3 sequences, with around 52% appearing a single time and 13% taken by the ten largest. This TCR was sampled from a woman at least 80 years old in good health. The V gene is TRBV6-1, the J gene TRBJ2-1; 15 nucleotides match TRBD2. The sample taken for sequencing was blood. The CDR3 loop is CASSVRTSGGAGVRYNEQFF. CDR3 DNA: TGTGCCAGCAGTGTCCGGACTAGCGGGGGGGCCGGGGTACGGTACAATGAGCAGTTCTTC.